Listed below are T cell receptor beta chains from one sample, sequenced in a study of T cells in Graves' hyperthyroidism and ophthalmopathy. TCRdb itself ran the multiplex PCR reads through MiXCR, one entry per CDR3 protein. The sample lists approximately 370,000 distinct CDR3 sequences, approximately 15% occurring once. Sequenced: blood. The receptors shown here come from a woman aged 25 to 45 with Graves' hyperthyroidism. CDR3s leave out the opening cysteine and the closing phenylalanine or tryptophan.

v_gene	j_gene	CDR3aa
TRBV9	TRBJ2-4	ASSVGPGRGDIQY
TRBV29-1	TRBJ1-6	SASSSYNSPLH
TRBV5-5	TRBJ1-4	ASSEGAHRLTNEKLF
TRBV4-2	TRBJ2-7	ASSQVGTSGAYEQY
TRBV2	TRBJ2-2	ASSEISLRGFSARELF
TRBV28	TRBJ2-2	ASSSASGRLATGELF
TRBV20-1	TRBJ2-2	SARDPLAEVTGELF
TRBV18	TRBJ2-5	ASSPLTRGGRGTQY
TRBV5-1	TRBJ2-2	ASYSGANTGELF
TRBV29-1	TRBJ2-7	SVEEGVPYEQY
TRBV5-1	TRBJ2-7	ASSLLQANEQY
TRBV7-9	TRBJ2-2	ASRPGGMDTGELF
TRBV20-1	TRBJ2-2	SARQGTNTGELF
TRBV25-1	TRBJ1-2	ASSERAGPNGYT
TRBV5-1	TRBJ1-6	ASSLEGSPLH
TRBV2	TRBJ2-7	ASHRDRVLYEQY
TRBV18	TRBJ2-1	ASSPPVQENEQF
TRBV28	TRBJ2-5	ASSLRPPALQGEETQY
TRBV10-3	TRBJ1-5	AARQGFHSNQPQH
TRBV28	TRBJ1-2	ASSPNPSRGGYT
TRBV10-1	TRBJ2-7	ASSGWTSGEQY
TRBV20-1	TRBJ2-1	SARHLVGAIYNEQF
TRBV10-3	TRBJ2-1	AISGLPVSGSYNEQF
TRBV20-1	TRBJ2-7	SARGQAYEQY
TRBV7-9	TRBJ2-1	ASSTSGRAHNEQF
TRBV6-1	TRBJ1-2	ASSTRQGSYGYT
TRBV29-1	TRBJ2-7	SVLDRSSYEQY
TRBV6-1	TRBJ2-7	ASSRGNPQTTSYEQY
TRBV20-1	TRBJ2-1	SALPGLAHNEQF
TRBV9	TRBJ1-1	ASSASMNTEAF
TRBV7-9	TRBJ2-5	ASSLGSQGRQETQY
TRBV28	TRBJ1-2	ASSSSYQGDYGYT
TRBV7-2	TRBJ2-7	ASSLEPSGAYEQY
TRBV25-1	TRBJ2-5	ASSELAEHHTQETQY
TRBV30	TRBJ2-3	AWSALADTQY